This T cell receptor beta chain was captured by sequencing in a study of CD8+ T cells in alopecia areata. On the study more broadly: Tofacitinib therapy lasting 6 to 18 months was followed by 6 months off drug. Regarding the study as a whole: Significant decreases in scalp clonality and expanded CD8+ clones followed tofacitinib treatment. Persistence of many expanded lesional clones was seen in scalp and blood during tofacitinib.

Documented treatment: oral pan-JAK inhibitor, 5-10 mg twice daily. Alopecia areata patients gave lesional scalp punch biopsies and peripheral blood samples. RNA extraction was followed by reverse transcription into cDNA, which acted as the sequencing template. Clones were sequenced by immunoSEQ multiplex PCR, and TCRdb holds only the in-frame ones, with some missing. The table records about 87,000 clones, around 70% of them present only once. In regard to this clone: Antigen unknown.

Germline CDR1 reads SNHLY; CDR2 reads FYNNEI. The V end lost 1 base, the J end lost 5 bases, and 10 bases lay between the germline ends. The CDR3 covers 14 residues. The source material was CD8+ T cells sorted from blood, sampled at week 44, from a patient treated with tofacitinib. The chain joins TRBV2 to TRBJ2-3; D unresolved. This TCR derives from a human donor with alopecia areata. CDR3 region: CASSEGLAGDTQYF. The CDR3 DNA reads as TGTGCCAGCAGTGAAGGTTTAGCAGGAGATACGCAGTATTTT.